This TCR beta chain was captured in a study of beta chain features in type 1 diabetes. This clone was seen only a few times. CDR1 is MGHRA and CDR2 is YSYEKL in the germline V gene. Trimming took 5 bases from V and 7 from J; bases not matched to a gene: 4. The CDR3 length is 13 residues. cDNA synthesis used the whole RNA isolate, giving expressed TCRB sequences. The method was immunoSEQ multiplex PCR; TCRdb's version includes in-frame clones alone and lacks a portion of them. Of about 210,000 clones in the sample, roughly a tenth were seen once. Every donor had blood drawn once into heparin, 90 to 150 mL on average.

Sequencing was carried out using central memory CD4+ T cells from blood. The genes are TRBV4-1 and TRBJ1-4, with 7 positions matching TRBD1. The origin of this receptor is a man aged 18 to 30 in good health. Here the CDR3 DNA reads TGCGCCAGCAGCAAAGGACAGGTTGAAAAACTGTTTTTT. As protein: CASSKGQVEKLFF.